The text below deals with one T cell receptor (beta chain). The antigen is not known. The data were produced by immunoSEQ multiplex PCR, yet TCRdb's version contains in-frame clones alone and is incomplete. This repertoire shows 350,000 to 450,000 clones, approximately 90% found once; its top ten account for 3.9%. The data belong to a study of Ad26.COV2.S vaccination and SARS-CoV-2 variants. Notes on the study in general: Those who received the vaccine showed greater spike-specific TCR breadth than those given placebo. It was found that vaccine and placebo recipients had similar non-spike TCR breadth.

The CDR3 spans 15 residues. Germline CDR1 is MNHEY and CDR2 is SMNVEV (reference sequence). V shed 3 bases and J shed 1 base, with 12 bases lying between them. The chain links TRBV27 to TRBJ1-1, with no clear D. The starting material was peripheral blood, obtained after recovery from COVID-19. This TCR came from a human donor who had recovered from COVID-19. CDR3 nucleotides: TGTGCCAGCAGTTTTTATCCTCCAGCGAACACTGAAGCTTTCTTT. Translation gives CASSFYPPANTEAFF.